Listed below are T cell receptor beta chains from one sample, sequenced in a study of T cells after yellow fever vaccination. One entry per CDR3 protein, called by TCRdb with MiXCR from the 5' RACE reads. This table holds more than 450,000 distinct CDR3 sequences, 20% to 25% found once. The sample in question was PBMCs, obtained roughly 20 days after the first yellow fever vaccination. These receptors came from a man aged 18 to 30 who received the YFV17D yellow fever vaccine. CDR3s include the opening cysteine and the closing phenylalanine or tryptophan. The D gene is left open where the match is weak. Some rows have no size entry. The others give once, few or many, or a class for an expanded clone.

j_gene: TRBJ2-6
abundance: .
v_gene: TRBV5-4
len: 18
d_gene: TRBD1
CDR3nt: TGTGCCAGCAGCGTCCGGGACAGGGGGCAACCTGGGGCCAACGTCCTGACTTTC
CDR3aa: CASSVRDRGQPGANVLTF

j_gene: TRBJ1-3
abundance: .
v_gene: TRBV5-1
len: 14
d_gene: .
CDR3nt: TGCGCCAGCAGCTTTGAAGGGGACGGAAACACCATATATTTT
CDR3aa: CASSFEGDGNTIYF

j_gene: TRBJ1-2
abundance: few
v_gene: TRBV12-3/TRBV12-4
len: 12
d_gene: .
CDR3nt: TGTGCCAGCAGTTTCAGAGTACCCCCCTACACCTTC
CDR3aa: CASSFRVPPYTF

j_gene: TRBJ2-7
abundance: .
v_gene: TRBV21-1
len: 17
d_gene: .
CDR3nt: TGTGCCAGCAGCAAAGAACATAGTCAGGACAGGGACGTCGAGCAGTACTTC
CDR3aa: CASSKEHSQDRDVEQYF

j_gene: TRBJ1-2
abundance: .
v_gene: TRBV14
len: 12
d_gene: .
CDR3nt: TGTGCCAGCAGCTTAGGTGGACTGGGAGGGACTTTC
CDR3aa: CASSLGGLGGTF

j_gene: TRBJ1-5
abundance: .
v_gene: TRBV28
len: 12
d_gene: .
CDR3nt: TGTGCCAGCACCCAGTACCAGCAGCCCCAGCATTTT
CDR3aa: CASTQYQQPQHF

j_gene: TRBJ2-7
abundance: .
v_gene: TRBV7-2
len: 14
d_gene: .
CDR3nt: TGTGCCAGCATTCTAGACAGAGACTCCTACGAGCAGTACTTC
CDR3aa: CASILDRDSYEQYF

j_gene: TRBJ1-4
abundance: .
v_gene: TRBV18
len: 13
d_gene: .
CDR3nt: TGTGCCAGCTCTCGGGCCCTTAATGAAAAACTGTTTTTT
CDR3aa: CASSRALNEKLFF

j_gene: TRBJ1-3
abundance: .
v_gene: TRBV7-2
len: 14
d_gene: .
CDR3nt: TGTGCCAGCACCCAGCCGAGCTCTGGAAACACCATATATTTT
CDR3aa: CASTQPSSGNTIYF

j_gene: TRBJ2-2
abundance: many
v_gene: TRBV27
len: 15
d_gene: TRBD2
CDR3nt: TGTGCCAGCAGTTTACTAGCGGCGAACACCGGGGAGCTGTTTTTT
CDR3aa: CASSLLAANTGELFF

j_gene: TRBJ1-2
abundance: .
v_gene: TRBV4-1
len: 15
d_gene: .
CDR3nt: TGCGCCAGCAGCCAAGTAACCGGGTCGGGGTATGGCTACACCTTC
CDR3aa: CASSQVTGSGYGYTF

j_gene: TRBJ2-1
abundance: .
v_gene: TRBV11-2
len: 15
d_gene: .
CDR3nt: TGTGCCAGCAGCTTAGTCCAGGGACATAGCAATGAGCAGTTCTTC
CDR3aa: CASSLVQGHSNEQFF

j_gene: TRBJ2-7
abundance: few
v_gene: TRBV20-1
len: 16
d_gene: .
CDR3nt: TGCAGTGCTAGATTCCCCGGGACACAGCAACCCTACGAGCAGTACTTC
CDR3aa: CSARFPGTQQPYEQYF

j_gene: TRBJ2-7
abundance: .
v_gene: TRBV14
len: 13
d_gene: .
CDR3nt: TGTGCCAGCAGCCCACCGTCCCATGGCGAGCAGTACTTC
CDR3aa: CASSPPSHGEQYF

j_gene: TRBJ2-5
abundance: .
v_gene: TRBV15
len: 16
d_gene: TRBD2
CDR3nt: TGTGCCACCAGCAGAGGGGTTAGCGGGCCTCAAGAGACCCAGTACTTC
CDR3aa: CATSRGVSGPQETQYF

j_gene: TRBJ1-1
abundance: many
v_gene: TRBV12-3/TRBV12-4
len: 13
d_gene: .
CDR3nt: TGTGCCAGCAGTTTCGGGGGGAGCACTGAAGCTTTCTTT
CDR3aa: CASSFGGSTEAFF

j_gene: TRBJ2-4
abundance: few
v_gene: TRBV6-1
len: 16
d_gene: TRBD1
CDR3nt: TGTGCCAGCAGTAAAGGCCCTCACCAGGGGGTAGCCATTCAGTACTTC
CDR3aa: CASSKGPHQGVAIQYF

j_gene: TRBJ1-5
abundance: .
v_gene: TRBV20-1
len: 13
d_gene: .
CDR3nt: TGCAGTGCTAGAGAACAGGCCAATCAGCCCCAGCATTTT
CDR3aa: CSAREQANQPQHF

j_gene: TRBJ1-2
abundance: few
v_gene: TRBV19
len: 13
d_gene: .
CDR3nt: TGTGCCAGTAGTATGGGACTCAACTATGGCTACACCTTC
CDR3aa: CASSMGLNYGYTF

j_gene: TRBJ1-2
abundance: .
v_gene: TRBV24-1
len: 16
d_gene: TRBD1
CDR3nt: TGTGCCACCAGTTTCCCCGCGGGACAGGGGAGCTATGGCTACACCTTC
CDR3aa: CATSFPAGQGSYGYTF

j_gene: TRBJ2-1
abundance: .
v_gene: TRBV12-3/TRBV12-4
len: 14
d_gene: .
CDR3nt: TGTGCCAGCAGTTTACCCCAGGGTGCGAATGAGCAGTTCTTC
CDR3aa: CASSLPQGANEQFF

j_gene: TRBJ2-2
abundance: few
v_gene: TRBV25-1
len: 13
d_gene: TRBD1
CDR3nt: TGTGCCAGCAGAGGACAGGGATCCGGGGAGCTGTTTTTT
CDR3aa: CASRGQGSGELFF

j_gene: TRBJ2-3
abundance: few
v_gene: TRBV5-1
len: 15
d_gene: TRBD2
CDR3nt: TGCGCCAGCAGCTCGGGGACTAGCCGCATAGATACGCAGTATTTT
CDR3aa: CASSSGTSRIDTQYF

j_gene: TRBJ2-2
abundance: .
v_gene: TRBV4-3
len: 13
d_gene: .
CDR3nt: TGCGCCAGCAGCCAATATCCGATCGGGGAGCTGTTTTTT
CDR3aa: CASSQYPIGELFF

j_gene: TRBJ1-2
abundance: .
v_gene: TRBV7-9
len: 14
d_gene: TRBD1
CDR3nt: TGTGCCAGCAGCTTAACAGGGGGCGTCGATGGCTACACCTTC
CDR3aa: CASSLTGGVDGYTF

j_gene: TRBJ2-3
abundance: .
v_gene: TRBV6-5
len: 16
d_gene: TRBD2
CDR3nt: TGTGCCAGCAGTTCCACTGGCGGGGGGATCACAGATACGCAGTATTTT
CDR3aa: CASSSTGGGITDTQYF

j_gene: TRBJ2-7
abundance: .
v_gene: TRBV6-1
len: 15
d_gene: .
CDR3nt: TGTGCCAGCAGTGACGACCGAGGCGGGTACTACGAGCAGTACTTC
CDR3aa: CASSDDRGGYYEQYF

j_gene: TRBJ2-2
abundance: .
v_gene: TRBV7-2
len: 14
d_gene: .
CDR3nt: TGTGCCAGCAGTAAAAAAACGGGGGCCGGGGAGCTGTTTTTT
CDR3aa: CASSKKTGAGELFF

j_gene: TRBJ2-1
abundance: many
v_gene: TRBV20-1
len: 16
d_gene: .
CDR3nt: TGCAGTGCTAGAGATAACAGGGCGGCGCGTTACAATGAGCAGTTCTTC
CDR3aa: CSARDNRAARYNEQFF

j_gene: TRBJ2-2
abundance: .
v_gene: TRBV30
len: 12
d_gene: .
CDR3nt: TGTGCCTGGAGGCGGGACACCGGGGAGCTGTTTTTT
CDR3aa: CAWRRDTGELFF

j_gene: TRBJ2-7
abundance: .
v_gene: TRBV18
len: 12
d_gene: .
CDR3nt: TGTGCCAGCTCACCCGCCTTACACGAGCAGTACTTC
CDR3aa: CASSPALHEQYF

j_gene: TRBJ1-6
abundance: many
v_gene: TRBV18
len: 14
d_gene: .
CDR3nt: TGTGCCAGCTCGCCGACGGCTCGCGATTCACCCCTCCACTTT
CDR3aa: CASSPTARDSPLHF

j_gene: TRBJ2-5
abundance: many
v_gene: TRBV7-2
len: 13
d_gene: .
CDR3nt: TGTGCCAGCAGCTTAGGGCTACAAGAGACCCAGTACTTC
CDR3aa: CASSLGLQETQYF

j_gene: TRBJ1-2
abundance: .
v_gene: TRBV23-1
len: 16
d_gene: .
CDR3nt: TGCGCCAGCAGTCAATCGGAGAAGGGACACCCCTATGGCTACACCTTC
CDR3aa: CASSQSEKGHPYGYTF

j_gene: TRBJ2-3
abundance: few
v_gene: TRBV9
len: 14
d_gene: .
CDR3nt: TGTGCCAGCAGCACCGAGCTCGGCGCAGATACGCAGTATTTT
CDR3aa: CASSTELGADTQYF

j_gene: TRBJ1-5
abundance: .
v_gene: TRBV4-3
len: 16
d_gene: TRBD1
CDR3nt: TGCGCCAGCAGCCAAGAAATGGGACAGGGGGGTCAGCCCCAGCATTTT
CDR3aa: CASSQEMGQGGQPQHF

j_gene: TRBJ2-6
abundance: once
v_gene: TRBV15
len: 19
d_gene: .
CDR3nt: TGTGCCACCAGCAGAGAACCCCGAGGGTATTCCTCTGGGGCCAACGTCCTGACTTTC
CDR3aa: CATSREPRGYSSGANVLTF

j_gene: TRBJ2-2
abundance: .
v_gene: TRBV6-2/TRBV6-3
len: 18
d_gene: TRBD1
CDR3nt: TGTGCCAGCAGTTTACCAACCGGGACAGGGGGCTTCTACGGGGAGCTGTTTTTT
CDR3aa: CASSLPTGTGGFYGELFF

j_gene: TRBJ1-5
abundance: few
v_gene: TRBV20-1
len: 14
d_gene: .
CDR3nt: TGCAGTGCTAGGGCCTTGGCAGACAACCAGCCCCAGCATTTT
CDR3aa: CSARALADNQPQHF

j_gene: TRBJ2-7
abundance: few
v_gene: TRBV7-9
len: 13
d_gene: .
CDR3nt: TGTGCCAGCAGCGCCGGGCCCCGGGACGAGCAGTACTTC
CDR3aa: CASSAGPRDEQYF

j_gene: TRBJ1-6
abundance: .
v_gene: TRBV14
len: 18
d_gene: .
CDR3nt: TGTGCCAGCAGCCAAACCCGACCGGACCTAGGTTATAATTCACCCCTCCACTTT
CDR3aa: CASSQTRPDLGYNSPLHF

j_gene: TRBJ1-2
abundance: .
v_gene: TRBV2
len: 11
d_gene: .
CDR3nt: TGTGCCAGCACAGAGATCTATGGCTACACCTTC
CDR3aa: CASTEIYGYTF

j_gene: TRBJ1-2
abundance: many
v_gene: TRBV29-1
len: 13
d_gene: .
CDR3nt: TGCAGCGCCAAAAGCGAGGGCAACGGTGGCTACACCTTC
CDR3aa: CSAKSEGNGGYTF

j_gene: TRBJ1-6
abundance: .
v_gene: TRBV7-2
len: 14
d_gene: .
CDR3nt: TGTGCCAGCAGCTTAGGCAGGGCAGGTTCACCCCTCCACTTT
CDR3aa: CASSLGRAGSPLHF

j_gene: TRBJ2-1
abundance: .
v_gene: TRBV10-2
len: 17
d_gene: TRBD2
CDR3nt: TGCGCCAGCAGACCACTAGCGGGGCAGACCTCCTACAATGAGCAGTTCTTC
CDR3aa: CASRPLAGQTSYNEQFF

j_gene: TRBJ1-1
abundance: many
v_gene: TRBV20-1
len: 12
d_gene: .
CDR3nt: TGCAGTGCTAGCGGGAGGGGAGCTGAAGCTTTCTTT
CDR3aa: CSASGRGAEAFF

j_gene: TRBJ2-2
abundance: .
v_gene: TRBV18
len: 16
d_gene: .
CDR3nt: TGTGCCAGCTCACCATACAGGGATGCGAACACCGGGGAGCTGTTTTTT
CDR3aa: CASSPYRDANTGELFF

j_gene: TRBJ2-7
abundance: few
v_gene: TRBV6-5
len: 14
d_gene: .
CDR3nt: TGTGCCAGCAGTTACATGGGACGTCCCCTCGAGCAGTACTTC
CDR3aa: CASSYMGRPLEQYF